This entry is about one T cell receptor beta chain. Its target is not known. It was with 60 Vbeta and 13 Jbeta primers that the PCR ran. Profiled with immunoSEQ multiplex PCR; TCRdb holds only in-frame clones, not every one. This table has about 170,000 clones, around 68% appearing once. The record originates from a study of cytomegalovirus exposure and HLA in healthy donors. Findings of the study overall: Near-uniform donor sequencing depth was presumed by presence/absence analyses.

Germline V gene data show CDR1 as SGHDN and CDR2 as FVKESK. The CDR3 is made up of 13 amino acids. Trimming stripped 3 bases from V and 4 bases from J, with 7 bases between. The chain uses TRBV14 and TRBJ1-5; no firm D call. Sequenced sample: PBMCs. This TCR derives from a man aged 40-50 years in good health and CMV-seronegative. The CDR3 loop reads CASSHDRNQPQHF. Written as DNA, the CDR3 is TGTGCCAGCAGCCATGATAGAAATCAGCCCCAGCATTTT.